The 27 T cell receptor beta chains below come from one sample, sequenced in a study of long-term antiretroviral therapy in people with HIV. The assay, immunoSEQ v3.0, was run at survey level. Profiled with immunoSEQ multiplex PCR; TCRdb holds only in-frame clones, not every one. The table lists around 28,000 clones, roughly 83% of them singletons. The material sequenced was unsorted PBMCs, taken 2.7 to 2.9 years after starting antiretroviral therapy. These receptors were collected from a man younger than 45 with HIV.

The chain carries TRBV6-5 and TRBJ1-1, with D unresolved. Germline CDR1 and CDR2: MNHEY and SVGAGI. V shed 0 bases and J shed 11 bases, with 10 bases lying between them. CDR3 size: 12 residues. CDR3 sequence (DNA): TGTGCCAGCAGTTACTCCGGCATTCCCGCTTTCTTT. Its protein product is CASSYSGIPAFF.

The rearrangement joins TRBV28 to TRBJ1-5; tentative D call: TRBD1 (5 bases). In germline, CDR1 is MDHEN, CDR2 SYDVKM. V was trimmed by 2 bases and J by 0 bases, leaving 11 bases between them. The CDR3 has 16 amino acids. The CDR3 loop reads CASSLTGTYSNQPQHF. The CDR3 DNA is TGTGCCAGCAGTTTAACCGGGACTTATAGCAATCAGCCCCAGCATTTT.

The chain combines TRBV12-5 with TRBJ2-1, with 8 bases aligning to TRBD2. Germline V gene lookup returns CDR1 LGHNT and CDR2 FRNRAP. V lost 0 bases to trimming and J lost 10 bases; unmatched junction nucleotides: 17. The CDR3 length is 18 residues. The CDR3 sequence is CASGLVPTGTRALGEQFF. Written as DNA, the CDR3 is TGTGCTAGTGGTTTGGTACCTACCGGGACTAGGGCGTTGGGCGAGCAGTTCTTC. Complete variable domain (other parts from reference TRBV12-5 and TRBJ2-1): DARVTQTPRHKVTEMGQEVTMRCQPILGHNTVFWYRQTMMQGLELLAYFRNRAPLDDSGMPKDRFSAEMPDATLATLKIQPSEPRDSAVYFCASGLVPTGTRALGEQFFGPGTRLTVL.

The chain recombines TRBV28 with TRBJ2-1; 15 bases line up with TRBD2. CDR3 length: 17 amino acids. J was trimmed by 0 bases and V by 7 bases; bases with no gene match: 4. From germline, CDR1 is MDHEN and CDR2 SYDVKM. The CDR3 region is CASTGTSGGSSYNEQFF. CDR3 nucleotides: TGTGCCAGCACTGGGACTAGCGGGGGGAGCTCCTACAATGAGCAGTTCTTC.

The gene calls are TRBV10-3 and TRBJ2-1; no definite D call. V shed 0 bases and J shed 0 bases, with 15 bases lying between them. From germline, CDR1 is ENHRY and CDR2 SYGVKD. The CDR3 sequence is 18 residues long. The CDR3 loop is CAISESRLTVSSYNEQFF. Here the CDR3 DNA reads TGTGCCATCAGTGAGTCGAGACTTACGGTGAGCTCCTACAATGAGCAGTTCTTC.

CDR3 coding DNA: TGTGCCAGCAGTGATCCCGACATCTCGAACACCGGGGAGCTGTTTTTT. It encodes CASSDPDISNTGELFF. J is TRBJ2-2 and V is TRBV6-1; unclear D gene. Trimming removed 3 bases at V and 0 bases at J, with 11 bases between. The length of the CDR3 is 16 residues. CDR1 and CDR2 from the germline V gene are MNHNS and SASEGT.

The V and J genes are TRBV15 and TRBJ2-1; D may be TRBD2 (5 bases). Germline V CDR1 and CDR2: LNHNV, YYDKDF (reference sequence). The CDR3 has 15 amino acids. V was trimmed by 3 bases and J by 3 bases, leaving 12 bases between them. CDR3 coding DNA: TGTGCCACCAGCAGTCAGGCTAGCAGCTACAATGAGCAGTTCTTC. Its translation: CATSSQASSYNEQFF.

The chain joins TRBV7-8 to TRBJ1-4, with 8 nucleotides matching TRBD1. Germline CDR1 reads SGHVS; CDR2 reads FQNEAQ. CDR3 length equals 15 residues. V dropped 0 bases and J dropped 7; count of bases not matched to a gene: 4. CDR3 loop: CASSLAQGASEKLFF. In nucleotides, the CDR3 is TGTGCCAGCAGCTTAGCGCAGGGGGCTAGTGAAAAACTGTTTTTT.

This clone was detected a few times. This sequence joins TRBV19 and TRBJ2-2; 10 positions agree with TRBD2. Trimming at V came to 3 bases and at J to 5 bases, leaving 6 bases not matched to a gene. Looked up from germline, CDR1 is LNHDA and CDR2 is SQIVND (reference sequence). The CDR3 spans 16 residues. CDR3 amino acids: CASSIASGSLTGELFF. The CDR3 coding sequence is TGTGCCAGTAGTATCGCTAGCGGGAGTCTAACCGGGGAGCTGTTTTTT.

J is TRBJ1-2 and V is TRBV6-6; a possible D gene is TRBD1 (5 bases). V dropped 5 bases and J dropped 4 bases, with 17 bases sitting between them. Germline V CDR1 and CDR2: MNHNY, SVGAGI (reference sequence). The CDR3 has 15 residues. The CDR3 DNA reads TGTGCCAGCAGTCCAGAGGGACTTCCCACCTATGGCTACACCTTC. It is translated as CASSPEGLPTYGYTF.

The chain is built from TRBV27 and TRBJ2-1; no clear D gene. There are 13 residues in the CDR3. Trimming removed 3 bases from V and 6 bases from J, with 9 bases in between. CDR1 and CDR2 (germline): MNHEY, SMNVEV (reference sequence). The CDR3 sequence: CASSLSELNEQFF. The DNA of the CDR3 is TGTGCCAGCAGTTTGTCCGAACTCAATGAGCAGTTCTTC.

This clone is medium-sized within its sample. V gene TRBV27 combines with J gene TRBJ2-7; 10 positions agree with TRBD2. The V and J ends lost 6 bases and 5 bases, in that order; junction bases with no gene match: 13. The CDR3 contains 16 residues. Germline V gene sequence: CDR1 MNHEY, CDR2 SMNVEV (reference sequence). The CDR3 coding sequence is TGTGCCAGCAGCTTCACTAGCGGGGTCCCTCAGGACGAGCAGTACTTC. Translated, it gives CASSFTSGVPQDEQYF.

This chain links TRBV4-3 with TRBJ2-1, with D perhaps matching TRBD2 (6 bases). This CDR3 is built from 17 residues. Looked up from germline, CDR1 is LGHNA and CDR2 is YSLEER. V gave up 0 bases and J gave up 6 bases, with 18 bases separating them. CDR3 protein: CASSQDIGRRASNEQFF. The CDR3 DNA reads as TGCGCCAGCAGCCAAGATATAGGCAGGAGGGCCAGCAATGAGCAGTTCTTC.

V and J are TRBV15 and TRBJ2-4; 8 nucleotides align to TRBD2. The CDR3 is 18 amino acids. V lost 1 base, J lost 3 bases, and 11 bases stayed unmatched. Germline V gene lookup returns CDR1 LNHNV and CDR2 YYDKDF (reference sequence). In nucleotides, the CDR3 is TGTGCCACCAGCAGAGGGGGGGGTAGCGGGACGATCAAAAACATTCAGTACTTC. Translated, it gives CATSRGGGSGTIKNIQYF. The full variable domain, rest sourced from reference TRBV15 and TRBJ2-4, is DAMVIQNPRYQVTQFGKPVTLSCSQTLNHNVMYWYQQKSSQAPKLLFHYYDKDFNNEADTPDNFQSRRPNTSFCFLDIRSPGLGDTAMYLCATSRGGGSGTIKNIQYFGAGTRLSVL.

The chain uses TRBV28 and TRBJ2-7, with D maybe TRBD2 (5 bases). The germline V and J ends were trimmed by 3 bases and 3 bases, with 9 bases remaining between them. The CDR3 is made up of 13 amino acids. The germline V gene encodes CDR1 MDHEN and CDR2 SYDVKM. The CDR3 bases are TGTGCCAGCAGTTTCCTAGGGAGCTACGAGCAGTACTTC. It translates to CASSFLGSYEQYF.

This chain uses TRBV5-6 with TRBJ1-6; tentative D call: TRBD1 (5 bases). Germline V gene lookup returns CDR1 SGHDT and CDR2 YYEEEE. Trimming removed 3 bases from V and 6 bases from J, with 16 bases in between. CDR3 length: 16 amino acids. In nucleotides, the CDR3 is TGTGCCAGCAGCTCCTGGGCCGGGGGTCTTAATTCACCCCTCCACTTT. Translation gives CASSSWAGGLNSPLHF.

The chain joins TRBV18 to TRBJ1-6; no firm D call. Germline assignment: CDR1 KGHSH and CDR2 LQKENI. The V and J ends lost 3 bases and 7 bases respectively, with 7 bases between them. This CDR3 has 13 amino acids. CDR3 region: CASSPLGNSPLHF. As DNA, the CDR3 is TGTGCCAGCTCACCTTTGGGGAATTCACCCCTCCACTTT.

This clone showed up just once. V is TRBV6-5 and J is TRBJ1-4; possible D gene TRBD1, 5 bases. CDR3 length equals 14 residues. The germline V and J ends were trimmed by 6 bases and 5 bases, with 13 bases remaining between them. CDR1 and CDR2 from the germline V gene are MNHEY and SVGAGI. This chain's CDR3 is CASRAGTVNEKLFF. The CDR3 DNA reads TGTGCCAGCAGAGCCGGGACCGTCAATGAAAAACTGTTTTTT.

This clone was observed a handful of times. This chain joins TRBV5-1 and TRBJ2-7; 7 nucleotides align to TRBD2. CDR3 length: 12 amino acids. V shed 4 bases, J shed 7 bases, and the junction held 5 bases outside the gene matches. Germline CDR1 is SGHRS and CDR2 is YFSETQ. The CDR3 loop is CASSREAGEQYF. CDR3 sequence (DNA): TGCGCCAGCAGCCGGGAGGCGGGTGAGCAGTACTTC.

This sequence joins TRBV28 and TRBJ2-1; 9 nucleotides line up with TRBD1. CDR1 and CDR2 (germline): MDHEN, SYDVKM. The CDR3 consists of 15 residues. V dropped 5 bases and J dropped 7; count of bases not matched to a gene: 9. The CDR3 sequence is CASSEVGTGRNEQFF. CDR3 DNA sequence: TGTGCCAGCAGTGAGGTAGGGACAGGGAGGAATGAGCAGTTCTTC.

A word on this clone: Different DNA sequences within this sample yield the same CDR3. The gene calls are TRBV28 and TRBJ2-2, with D perhaps matching TRBD2 (5 bases). Trimming pared 5 bases from V and 5 bases from J, leaving 9 bases between. The CDR3 length is 13 residues. Germline CDR1 and CDR2: MDHEN and SYDVKM. The CDR3 reads CASSHRGTGELFF. The CDR3 DNA reads TGTGCCAGCAGTCACCGGGGAACCGGGGAGCTGTTTTTT.

As to this clone: At one of its ends the junction is not consistent with the germline gene, which may arise from a read error. This rearrangement joins TRBV30 to TRBJ1-6; perhaps TRBD1 as D (5 bases). This CDR3 contains 14 residues. Germline values: CDR1 GTSNPN, CDR2 SVGIG (reference sequence). CDR3 DNA: TGTGCCTGGAGTGTACCCCGCGACAGCCCTCCCATTAGCTTT. Encoded protein: CAWSVPRDSPPISF.

The chain uses TRBV5-8 and TRBJ2-7, with a weak D call TRBD2 (5 bases). The CDR3 has 14 amino acids. The V and J ends lost 0 bases and 3 bases respectively, with 10 bases between them. Per germline, CDR1 SGHTS and CDR2 YDEGEE. The CDR3: CASSLGVGVYEQYF. The DNA of the CDR3 is TGTGCCAGCAGCTTGGGGGTCGGGGTCTACGAGCAGTACTTC.

The chain uses TRBV6-6 and TRBJ2-3; 7 nucleotides agree with TRBD1. CDR3 length: 15 residues. From germline, CDR1 is MNHNY and CDR2 SVGAGI (reference sequence). Trimming at V came to 0 bases and at J to 3 bases, leaving 3 bases not matched to a gene. In DNA form, the CDR3 reads TGTGCCAGCAGTTACTCTGGCAGGGGGACAGATACGCAGTATTTT. Translating it yields CASSYSGRGTDTQYF.

The chain is built from TRBV4-2 and TRBJ2-7, with TRBD2 as a possible D gene (6 bases). Deletions cut 0 bases from V and 1 base from J, with 13 bases between. The CDR3 spans 16 residues. The germline V gene encodes CDR1 LGHNA and CDR2 YNFKEQ. The CDR3 DNA reads as TGTGCCAGCAGCCAAGAGAGATCTAGCGTATCCTACGAGCAGTACTTC. It encodes CASSQERSSVSYEQYF.

V and J are TRBV10-3 and TRBJ2-3; 8 bases fit TRBD2. V gave up 10 bases and J gave up 3 bases; unmatched junction bases: 9. Germline V lookup: CDR1 ENHRY, CDR2 SYGVKD. This CDR3 is 14 amino acids long. The DNA for the CDR3 is TGTGCCACCTTAGCGGGAACGCGTACAGATACGCAGTATTTT. Amino acid sequence: CATLAGTRTDTQYF.

This rearrangement joins TRBV14 to TRBJ1-6; D may be TRBD1 (6 bases). The CDR3 is 17 amino acids. Trimming removed 0 bases at V and 11 bases at J, with 20 bases between. Germline V gene sequence: CDR1 SGHDN, CDR2 FVKESK. CDR3 loop: CASSQDRPGASRAPLHF. The CDR3 DNA is TGTGCCAGCAGCCAAGATCGGCCGGGGGCCTCCCGAGCACCCCTCCACTTT.